This T cell receptor (beta chain) is drawn from a study of human T cells and chemical hapten exposure. Trimming shortened V by 5 bases and J by 0 bases, and 18 bases separated the two germline ends. Germline V gives CDR1 SGHAT, CDR2 FQNNGV. The CDR3 has 17 amino acids. The sample's time point: patch test 3, about 24 weeks after DPC sensitization. Treatment in this sample: therapeutic diphenylcyclopropenone sensitization with weekly scalp DPC. Original methodology: A per-sample median of around 100,000 TCRs was observed, with counts ranging from 23,224 to 690,600. MiXCR was run by TCRdb on the RACE reads, yielding one entry per CDR3 protein. The V and J calls were not made by the authors but by TCRdb's processing. Of approximately 72,000 distinct CDR3 sequences listed, roughly 10% are singletons.

Here the sequenced sample was whole blood, taken in connection with sensitization to the hapten diphenylcyclopropenone (DPC). The TCR was taken from a woman aged 45-65 years with alopecia areata. Some clones in this sample may be carry-over from other donors' samples. The chain couples TRBV11-2 to TRBJ2-3, with D possibly being TRBD2 (6 bases). The DNA of the CDR3 is TGTGCCAGCAGCCCCGCCCTAGCGATTCGAAGCACAGATACGCAGTATTTT. Translation gives CASSPALAIRSTDTQYF.